The source of this TCR beta chain is a study of blood T cell repertoires in COVID-19. Study at large: The United States, Italy and Spain provided the acute and convalescent COVID-19 samples.

Germline trimming cut 1 base from V and 2 bases from J; bases unmatched to any gene: 5. This CDR3 is 16 amino acids long. Germline V gene lookup returns CDR1 MGHDK and CDR2 SYGVNS. Repertoires were generated with immunoSEQ multiplex PCR, while TCRdb's copy carries only in-frame clones and drops some. Counted here are 350,000 to 550,000 clones, approximately 90% occurring once; the ten biggest clones make up roughly 4%. The chain recombines TRBV25-1 with TRBJ2-3, with 8 bases matching TRBD2. This clonotype was sampled from a woman in her thirties with acute or convalescent COVID-19. Sequenced input: peripheral blood. The CDR3 DNA reads as TGTGCCAGCAGTGAATCAGGGCGGGGGGTCACAGATACGCAGTATTTT. Its translation: CASSESGRGVTDTQYF.